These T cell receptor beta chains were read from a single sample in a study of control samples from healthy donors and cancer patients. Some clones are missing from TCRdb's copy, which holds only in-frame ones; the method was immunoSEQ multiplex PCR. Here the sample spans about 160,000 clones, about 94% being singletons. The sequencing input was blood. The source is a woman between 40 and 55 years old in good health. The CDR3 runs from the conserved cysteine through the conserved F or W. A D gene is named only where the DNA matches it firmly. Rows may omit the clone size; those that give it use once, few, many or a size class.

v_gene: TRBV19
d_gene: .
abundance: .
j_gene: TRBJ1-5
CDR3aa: CASSIDRGRDQPQHF
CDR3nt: TGTGCCAGTAGTATAGATCGCGGGAGGGATCAGCCCCAGCATTTT

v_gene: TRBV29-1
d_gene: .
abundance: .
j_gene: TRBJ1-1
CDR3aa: CSVAWEGNTEAFF
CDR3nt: TGCAGCGTCGCCTGGGAGGGAAACACTGAAGCTTTCTTT

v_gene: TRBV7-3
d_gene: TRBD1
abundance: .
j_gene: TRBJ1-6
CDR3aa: CASSLTGQLNSPLHF
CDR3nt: TGTGCCAGCAGCTTAACGGGACAGTTAAATTCACCCCTCCACTTT

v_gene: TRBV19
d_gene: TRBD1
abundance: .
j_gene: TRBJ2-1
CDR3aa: CASSIFRTGGWNEQFF
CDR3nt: TGTGCCAGTAGTATATTTCGGACAGGGGGTTGGAATGAGCAGTTCTTC

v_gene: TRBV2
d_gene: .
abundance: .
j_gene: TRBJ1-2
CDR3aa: CASSEFGQIYGYTF
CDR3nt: TGTGCCAGCAGTGAATTCGGACAGATTTATGGCTACACCTTC

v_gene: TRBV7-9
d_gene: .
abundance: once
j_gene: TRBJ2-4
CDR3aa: CASSASGALAKNIQYF
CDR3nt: TGTGCCAGCAGCGCCTCAGGGGCACTGGCCAAAAACATTCAGTACTTC

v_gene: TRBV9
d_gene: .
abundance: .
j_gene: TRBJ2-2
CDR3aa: CASSVQSNTGELFF
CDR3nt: TGTGCCAGCAGCGTACAGTCGAACACCGGGGAGCTGTTTTTT

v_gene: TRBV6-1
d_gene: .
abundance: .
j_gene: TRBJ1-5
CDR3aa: CASSEQENQPQHF
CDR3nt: TGTGCCAGCAGTGAACAGGAGAATCAGCCCCAGCATTTT

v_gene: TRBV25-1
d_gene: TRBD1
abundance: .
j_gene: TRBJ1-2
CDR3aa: CASSESGQGPTSGYGYTF
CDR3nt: TGTGCCAGCAGTGAATCAGGACAGGGCCCGACATCCGGCTATGGCTACACCTTC

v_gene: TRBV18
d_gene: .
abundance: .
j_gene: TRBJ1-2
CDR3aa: CASSPSTEGHGYTF
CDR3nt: TGTGCCAGCTCACCAAGCACCGAGGGACATGGCTACACCTTC

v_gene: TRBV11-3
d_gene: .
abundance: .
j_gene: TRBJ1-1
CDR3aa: CASSPTGEGTEAFF
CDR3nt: TGTGCCAGCAGCCCGACAGGCGAGGGGACTGAAGCTTTCTTT